In its sample, the clone carrying this TCR beta chain was seen a few times. This sample is drawn from a study of T-cell reconstitution after alpha-beta-depleted transplantation in children. For TCRbeta, the library was prepared with unique molecular identifiers. A single record per CDR3 protein comes from TCRdb applying MiXCR to the PCR reads. The sample gives some 640,000 distinct CDR3 sequences, about 15% of which show up once; about 1.1% is in the top ten. Germline values: CDR1 MNHNS, CDR2 SASEGT. The CDR3 covers 16 residues. Trimming left V 8 bases short and J 1 base short, with 15 bases between. The receptor comes from a human donor who donated a stem cell graft to a child with acute myeloid leukemia. This chain uses TRBV6-1 with TRBJ1-6, with D perhaps TRBD1 (6 bases). The sample here was PBMCs from the stem cell graft donor, taken from the stem cell graft. As DNA, the CDR3 is TGTGCCAGCCGACTCAGGGGAGGGTCCTATAATTCACCCCTCCACTTT. This codes for CASRLRGGSYNSPLHF.